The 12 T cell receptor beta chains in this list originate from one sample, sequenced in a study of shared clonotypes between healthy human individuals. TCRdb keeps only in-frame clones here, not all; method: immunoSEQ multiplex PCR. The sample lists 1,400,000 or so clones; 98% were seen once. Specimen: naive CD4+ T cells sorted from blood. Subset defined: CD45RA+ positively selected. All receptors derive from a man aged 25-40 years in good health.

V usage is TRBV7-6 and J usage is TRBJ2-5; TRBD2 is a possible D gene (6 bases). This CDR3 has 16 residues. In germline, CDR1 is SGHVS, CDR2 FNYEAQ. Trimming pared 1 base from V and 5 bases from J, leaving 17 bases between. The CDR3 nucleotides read TGTGCCAGCAGCTTAGGAGGGGCGGGGCCGGGGGAGACCCAGTACTTC. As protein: CASSLGGAGPGETQYF.

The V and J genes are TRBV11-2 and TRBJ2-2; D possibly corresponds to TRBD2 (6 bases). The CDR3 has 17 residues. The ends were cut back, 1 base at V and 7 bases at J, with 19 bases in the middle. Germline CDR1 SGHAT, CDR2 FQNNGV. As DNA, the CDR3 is TGTGCCAGCAGCTTAGCGCTCGAGGACTATTTAAGCGGGGAGCTGTTTTTT. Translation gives CASSLALEDYLSGELFF.

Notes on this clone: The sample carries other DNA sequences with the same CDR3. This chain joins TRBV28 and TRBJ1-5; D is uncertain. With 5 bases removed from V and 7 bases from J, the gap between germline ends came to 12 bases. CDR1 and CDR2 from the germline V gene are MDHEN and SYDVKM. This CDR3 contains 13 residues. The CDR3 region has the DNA TGTGCCAGCAGTCTCTTGGGCCCACAGCCCCAGCATTTT. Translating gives CASSLLGPQPQHF.

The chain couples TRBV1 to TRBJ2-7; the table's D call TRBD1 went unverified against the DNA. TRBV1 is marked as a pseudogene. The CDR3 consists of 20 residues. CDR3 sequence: CTSSQARTGGAVRTPYEQYF. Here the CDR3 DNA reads TGCACCAGCAGCCAGGCTCGGACAGGGGGCGCCGTGCGGACCCCCTACGAGCAGTACTTC.

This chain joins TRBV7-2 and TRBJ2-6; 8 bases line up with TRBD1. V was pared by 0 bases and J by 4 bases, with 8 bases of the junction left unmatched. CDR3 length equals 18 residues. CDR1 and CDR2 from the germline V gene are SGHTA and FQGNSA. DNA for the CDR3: TGTGCCAGCAGCTTAGCAAACCCTAGGACAGGGGGGGCCAACGTCCTGACTTTC. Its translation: CASSLANPRTGGANVLTF.

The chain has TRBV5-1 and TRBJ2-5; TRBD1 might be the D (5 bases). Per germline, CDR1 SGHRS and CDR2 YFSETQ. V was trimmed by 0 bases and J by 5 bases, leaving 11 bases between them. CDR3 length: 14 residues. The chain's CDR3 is CASSLESGSETQYF. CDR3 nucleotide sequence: TGCGCCAGCAGCTTGGAGTCAGGGTCGGAGACCCAGTACTTC.

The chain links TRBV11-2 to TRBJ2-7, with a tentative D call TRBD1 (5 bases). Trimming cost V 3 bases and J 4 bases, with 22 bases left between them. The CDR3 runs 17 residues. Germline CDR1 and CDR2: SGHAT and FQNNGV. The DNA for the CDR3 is TGTGCCAGCAGCTTCGTACCGGACAATCTGATCGTGTACGAGCAGTACTTC. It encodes CASSFVPDNLIVYEQYF. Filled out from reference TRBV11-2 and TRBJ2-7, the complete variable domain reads EAGVAQSPRYKIIEKRQSVAFWCNPISGHATLYWYQQILGQGPKLLIQFQNNGVVDDSQLPKDRFSAERLKGVDSTLKIQPAKLEDSAVYLCASSFVPDNLIVYEQYFGPGTRLTVT.

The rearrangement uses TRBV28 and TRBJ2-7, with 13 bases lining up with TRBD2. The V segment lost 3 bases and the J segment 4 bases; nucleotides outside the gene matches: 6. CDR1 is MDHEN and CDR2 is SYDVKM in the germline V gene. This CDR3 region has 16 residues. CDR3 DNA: TGTGCCAGCAGTTTGCCCTCGGGACTAGCGGGATACGAGCAGTACTTC. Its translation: CASSLPSGLAGYEQYF.

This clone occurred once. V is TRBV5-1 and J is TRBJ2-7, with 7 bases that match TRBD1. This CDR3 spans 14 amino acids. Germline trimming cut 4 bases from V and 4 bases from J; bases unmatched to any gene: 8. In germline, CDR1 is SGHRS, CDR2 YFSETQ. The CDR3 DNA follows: TGCGCCAGCAGCCCTAGACAGGGTAGGTACGAGCAGTACTTC. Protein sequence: CASSPRQGRYEQYF.

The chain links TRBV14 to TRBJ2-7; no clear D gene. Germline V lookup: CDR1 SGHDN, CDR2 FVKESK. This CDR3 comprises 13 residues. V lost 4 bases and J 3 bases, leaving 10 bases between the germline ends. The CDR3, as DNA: TGTGCCAGCAGCCGGTATAGAAGCTACGAGCAGTACTTC. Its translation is CASSRYRSYEQYF.

The CDR3 here is CASSPNGDYEQYF. Written as DNA, the CDR3 is TGTGCCAGCTCACCAAACGGGGACTACGAGCAGTACTTC. V and J are TRBV18 and TRBJ2-7; D is possibly TRBD2 (5 bases). This CDR3 contains 13 residues. CDR1 is KGHSH and CDR2 is LQKENI in the germline V gene. The ends were cut back, 2 bases at V and 3 bases at J, with 8 bases in the middle.

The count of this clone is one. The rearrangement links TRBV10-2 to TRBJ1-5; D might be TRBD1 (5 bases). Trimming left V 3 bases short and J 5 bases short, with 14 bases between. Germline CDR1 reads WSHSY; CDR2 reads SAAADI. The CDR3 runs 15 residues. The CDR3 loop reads CASSESGGLHQPQHF. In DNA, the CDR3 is TGCGCCAGCAGTGAATCCGGGGGTTTGCATCAGCCCCAGCATTTT.